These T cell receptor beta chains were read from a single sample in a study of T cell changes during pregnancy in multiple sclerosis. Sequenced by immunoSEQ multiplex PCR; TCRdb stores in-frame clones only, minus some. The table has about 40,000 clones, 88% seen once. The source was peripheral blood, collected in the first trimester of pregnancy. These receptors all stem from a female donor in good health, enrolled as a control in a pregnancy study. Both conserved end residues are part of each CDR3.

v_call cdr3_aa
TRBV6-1 CASTMDGSSYEQYF
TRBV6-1 CASSELGTAQSPNTEAFF
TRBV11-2 CASRPGETSGSSYEQYF
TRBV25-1 CASTEWGSGSYNEQFF
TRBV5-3 CARSLARDRGQDEQYF
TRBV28 CASSLGQTIAGVRTGELFF
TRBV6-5 CASSYEGNQPQHF
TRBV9 CASSPQKGDEQFF
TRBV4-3 CASSRKTRGDNEQFF
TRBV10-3 CATLAGTGDEKLFF
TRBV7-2 CASSSPSGGASGQYF
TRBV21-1 CASSDQYRGHEQYF
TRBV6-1 CASSETSGGYNEQFF
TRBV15 CATLGGGGLQETQYF
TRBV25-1 CASSDDSYGYTF
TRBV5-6 CASSSLRDRGHTEAFF
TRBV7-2 CASSPTVTDTQYF
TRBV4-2 CASSQVEGLGDNEQFF
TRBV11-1 CASSSPGLASSYNEQFF
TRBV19 CASSSDRGNTGELFF
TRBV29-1 CSVGAKAGGTDTQYF
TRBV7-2 CASSLADRGGQPQHF
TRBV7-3 CASSFGGQGDYGYTF
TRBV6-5 CASSPGTALEAFF
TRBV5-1 CASIPYTGVDTEAFF
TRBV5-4 CASSLGQGETQYF
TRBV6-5 CASSYRGQGINEQFF
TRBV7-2 CASSPLRTQYF
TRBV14 CASSPLTGVVTGELFF
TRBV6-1 CASRRESSPLHF
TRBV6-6 CASSPLGAGGRNEQFF
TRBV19 CASSMGTGTGVLEQYF
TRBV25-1 CASSEYTRAETQYF
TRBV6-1 CASSELPETQYF
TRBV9 CASSKAGLTAATGELFF
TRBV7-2 CASSLGYRDSYGYTF